This T cell receptor beta chain was captured by sequencing in a study of STAT5B mutations in CD4+ large granular lymphocyte leukemia. Study outcomes and limitations: CD4-sorted patient repertoires seemed more clonal than healthy CD4+ repertoires.

CDR1 is MNHNS and CDR2 is SASEGT in the germline V gene. V was pared by 2 bases and J by 4 bases, with 20 bases between. The length of the CDR3 is 17 residues. Remarks on this clone: Antigen unknown.

This table comes from immunoSEQ multiplex PCR, and its TCRdb copy is limited to in-frame clones, with some not included. The table has tens of thousands of clones, 70% to 80% seen once; the top ten hold roughly 0.43%. The chain uses TRBV6-1 and TRBJ1-2; TRBD1 might be the D (6 bases). The receptor comes from a human donor in good health. The source material was CD4+ T cells from blood buffy coats. This CDR3 is CASSELQGTASLYGYTF. The CDR3 DNA reads as TGTGCCAGCAGTGAACTTCAGGGGACCGCTTCCCTCTATGGCTACACCTTC.